This T cell receptor (beta chain) was found in a study of shared clonotypes between healthy human individuals. Findings and limits, study-wide: Among donors, clonotype sharing was expected to be affected by sequencing depth. Owing to a small donor count, the genetic and exposure-history diversity represented was limited.

Notes on this clone: The target antigen is unknown.

Assay used: immunoSEQ multiplex PCR; TCRdb lists only in-frame clones, some missing. In the table there are nearly 1 million clones, 70% to 85% of which are singletons. The CDR3 consists of 12 residues. In germline, CDR1 is MGHDK, CDR2 SYGVNS. Trimming pared 4 bases from V and 5 bases from J, leaving 5 bases between. The sequenced material came from memory CD4+ T cells sorted from blood. Subset given: CD45RA-negative fraction. V gene TRBV25-1 combines with J gene TRBJ2-2; D remains unclear. The source of this sequence is a man aged 18 to 35 in good health. In DNA form, the CDR3 reads TGTGCCAGCAGTGTTTCAACCGGGGAGCTGTTTTTT. This codes for CASSVSTGELFF.